This T cell receptor beta chain derives from a study of blood T cell repertoires in COVID-19. Study-level background: Samples of COVID-19 (acute and convalescent) were obtained from the United States, Italy and Spain. PBMCs, B-cell-depleted T cells, or T cells provided the cDNA or gDNA that made up the material.

Using immunoSEQ multiplex PCR, the repertoire was profiled, and TCRdb retains in-frame clones only, with some absent. The data contain about 190,000 clones, 90% of them singletons. Trimming shortened V by 6 bases and J by 5 bases, and 16 bases separated the two germline ends. This CDR3 spans 14 amino acids. Germline V gene sequence: CDR1 MNHEY, CDR2 SVGAGI. Sequenced input: peripheral blood. The clonotype comes from a man in his fifties or sixties with acute or convalescent COVID-19. The chain combines TRBV6-5 with TRBJ1-2; TRBD1 might be the D (6 bases). The CDR3: CASRSSRGAYGYTF. The CDR3, as DNA: TGTGCCAGCAGGTCTTCCAGGGGCGCATATGGCTACACCTTC.